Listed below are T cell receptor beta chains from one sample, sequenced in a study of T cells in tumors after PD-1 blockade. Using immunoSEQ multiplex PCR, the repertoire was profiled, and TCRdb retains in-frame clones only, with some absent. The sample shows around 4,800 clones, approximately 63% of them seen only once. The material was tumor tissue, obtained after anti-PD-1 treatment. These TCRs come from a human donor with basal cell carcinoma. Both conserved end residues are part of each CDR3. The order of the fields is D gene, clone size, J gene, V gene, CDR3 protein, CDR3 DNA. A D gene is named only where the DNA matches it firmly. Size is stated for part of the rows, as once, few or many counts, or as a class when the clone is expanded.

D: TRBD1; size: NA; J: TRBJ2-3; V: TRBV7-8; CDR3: CASSPRTGDQDTQYF; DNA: TGTGCCAGCAGCCCTCGGACAGGGGACCAGGATACGCAGTATTTT
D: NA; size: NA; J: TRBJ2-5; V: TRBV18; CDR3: CASSPRTGQETQYF; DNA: TGTGCCAGCTCACCAAGGACTGGTCAAGAGACCCAGTACTTC
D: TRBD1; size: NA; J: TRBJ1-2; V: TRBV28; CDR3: CASSLIIILDREGLNYGYTF; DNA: TGTGCCAGCAGTTTAATTATAATATTAGACAGGGAGGGGCTTAACTATGGCTACACCTTC
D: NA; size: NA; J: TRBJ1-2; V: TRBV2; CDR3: CASSDWTKMINYGYTF; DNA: TGTGCCAGCAGTGATTGGACCAAGATGATAAACTATGGCTACACCTTC
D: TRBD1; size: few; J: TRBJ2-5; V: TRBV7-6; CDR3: CASSLEHPGTGVKTQYF; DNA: TGTGCCAGCAGCTTAGAACATCCCGGGACAGGGGTAAAGACCCAGTACTTC
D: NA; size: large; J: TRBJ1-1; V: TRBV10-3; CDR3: CAISGRGGGAEAFF; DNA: TGTGCCATCAGTGGGCGAGGAGGGGGAGCTGAAGCTTTCTTT
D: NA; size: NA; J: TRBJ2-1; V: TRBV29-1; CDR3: CSVVGLVDSLTYNEQFF; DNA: TGCAGCGTCGTGGGATTAGTGGACAGCCTAACCTACAATGAGCAGTTCTTC
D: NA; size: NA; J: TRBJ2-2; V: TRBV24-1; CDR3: CATSDHSGQHRGAVF; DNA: TGTGCCACCAGTGACCACTCCGGACAGCACCGGGGAGCTGTTTTT
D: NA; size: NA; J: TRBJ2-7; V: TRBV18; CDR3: CASSQGQEGVWPYEQYF; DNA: TGTGCCAGCTCACAAGGACAGGAGGGAGTATGGCCCTACGAGCAGTACTTC
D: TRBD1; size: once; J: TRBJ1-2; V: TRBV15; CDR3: CATSRARGQNYGYTF; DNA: TGTGCCACCAGCAGAGCCCGGGGACAGAACTATGGCTACACCTTC
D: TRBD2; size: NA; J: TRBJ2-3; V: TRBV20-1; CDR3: CSASSTSGSTDTQYF; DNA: TGCAGTGCTAGTAGCACTAGCGGCAGCACAGATACGCAGTATTTT
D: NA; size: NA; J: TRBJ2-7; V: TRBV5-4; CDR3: CASSLGSSFSYEQYF; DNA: TGTGCCAGCAGCTTGGGATCCAGTTTTTCCTACGAGCAGTACTTC
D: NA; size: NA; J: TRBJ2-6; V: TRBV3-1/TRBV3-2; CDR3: CASSRKQGSGANVLTF; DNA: TGTGCCAGCAGCCGGAAACAGGGCTCTGGGGCCAACGTCCTGACTTTC
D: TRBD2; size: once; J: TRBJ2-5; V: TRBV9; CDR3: CASSVAAGRRETQYF; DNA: TGTGCCAGCAGCGTAGCAGCGGGGAGGCGAGAGACCCAGTACTTC
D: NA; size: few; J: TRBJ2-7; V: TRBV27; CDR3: CASSLGQLYEQYF; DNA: TGTGCCAGCAGTTTAGGACAACTCTACGAGCAGTACTTC
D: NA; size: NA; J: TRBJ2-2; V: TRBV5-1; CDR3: CASSLDSSTTGELFF; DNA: TGCGCCAGCAGCTTGGACAGTTCGACCACCGGGGAGCTGTTTTTT
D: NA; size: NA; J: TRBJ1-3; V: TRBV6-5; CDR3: CASSYVPPTGNTIYF; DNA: TGTGCCAGCAGTTATGTCCCCCCAACTGGAAACACCATATATTTT
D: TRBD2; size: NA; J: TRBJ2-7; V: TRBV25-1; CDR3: CASSGGGGTASKYEQYF; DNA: TGTGCCAGCAGTGGCGGGGGAGGGACGGCATCCAAATACGAGCAGTACTTC
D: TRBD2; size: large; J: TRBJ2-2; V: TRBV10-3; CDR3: CATQTSGSSTGELFF; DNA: TGTGCCACCCAGACTAGCGGGAGTTCCACCGGGGAGCTGTTTTTT
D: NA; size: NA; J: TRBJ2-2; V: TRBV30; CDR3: CAWKEGAFTGELFF; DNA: TGTGCCTGGAAGGAGGGGGCCTTCACCGGGGAGCTGTTTTTT
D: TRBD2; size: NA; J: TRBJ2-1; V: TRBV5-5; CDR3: CASSLATSGAGEQFF; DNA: TGTGCCAGCAGCTTGGCAACTAGCGGGGCGGGTGAGCAGTTCTTC
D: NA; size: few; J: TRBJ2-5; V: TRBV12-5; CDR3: CASTPRASEATQYF; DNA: TGTGCTAGTACCCCTCGGGCCAGTGAAGCCACCCAGTACTTC
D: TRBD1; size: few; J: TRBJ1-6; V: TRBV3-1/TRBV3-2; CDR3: CASGPGTGNSPLHF; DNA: TGTGCCAGCGGCCCCGGGACAGGGAATTCACCCCTCCACTTT
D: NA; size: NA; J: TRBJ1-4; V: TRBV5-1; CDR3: CASSLVPSEEKLFF; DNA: TGCGCCAGCAGCTTGGTCCCTTCTGAGGAAAAACTGTTTTTT
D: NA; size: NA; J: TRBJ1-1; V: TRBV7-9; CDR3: CASSGVSGQLKAFF; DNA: TGTGCCAGCAGCGGGGTGAGCGGACAATTGAAGGCTTTCTTT
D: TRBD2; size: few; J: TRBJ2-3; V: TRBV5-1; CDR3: CASRGTSGKGDTQYF; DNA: TGCGCCAGCAGAGGGACTAGCGGGAAGGGGGATACGCAGTATTTT
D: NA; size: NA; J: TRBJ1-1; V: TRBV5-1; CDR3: CASSRRGLNTEAFF; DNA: TGCGCCAGCAGCCGACGGGGCTTGAACACTGAAGCTTTCTTT
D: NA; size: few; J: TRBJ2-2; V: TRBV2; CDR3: CASSSELYITGELFF; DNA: TGTGCCAGCAGTTCGGAACTCTACATCACCGGGGAGCTGTTTTTT
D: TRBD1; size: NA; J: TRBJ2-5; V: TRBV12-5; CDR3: CASGLARQGTNGTQYF; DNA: TGTGCTAGTGGTTTGGCCCGACAGGGAACGAATGGGACCCAGTACTTC
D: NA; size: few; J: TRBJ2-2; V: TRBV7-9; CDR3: CASSLNPNTGELFF; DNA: TGTGCCAGCAGCTTAAACCCGAACACCGGGGAGCTGTTTTTT
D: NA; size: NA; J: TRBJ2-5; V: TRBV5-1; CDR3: CASSAGLTQETQYF; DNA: TGCGCCAGCAGCGCGGGCCTAACTCAAGAGACCCAGTACTTC
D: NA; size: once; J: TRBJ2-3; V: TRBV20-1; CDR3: CSARATDTQYF; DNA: TGCAGTGCTAGAGCGACAGATACGCAGTATTTT
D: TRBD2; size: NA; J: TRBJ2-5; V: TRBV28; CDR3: CASEPLGGRASGTQYF; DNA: TGTGCCAGCGAACCCCTGGGCGGGAGGGCCTCGGGGACCCAGTACTTC
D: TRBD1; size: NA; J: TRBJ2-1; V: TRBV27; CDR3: CASSFPGQGKFF; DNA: TGTGCCAGCAGTTTTCCGGGACAGGGGAAGTTCTTC
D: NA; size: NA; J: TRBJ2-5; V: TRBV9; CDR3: CASSVGQVQETQYF; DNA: TGTGCCAGCAGCGTAGGTCAGGTCCAAGAGACCCAGTACTTC
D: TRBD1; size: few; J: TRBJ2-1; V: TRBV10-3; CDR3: CAISGPTGGGDNEQFF; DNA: TGTGCCATCAGTGGGCCGACAGGGGGCGGTGACAATGAGCAGTTCTTC
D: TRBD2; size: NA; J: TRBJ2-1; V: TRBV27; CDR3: CASSLSVVAGGRNEQFF; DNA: TGTGCCAGCAGTTTATCCGTGGTTGCGGGAGGGCGCAATGAGCAGTTCTTC
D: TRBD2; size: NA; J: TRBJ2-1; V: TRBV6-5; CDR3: CASNGLAGNNEQFF; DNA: TGTGCCAGCAACGGACTAGCGGGAAACAATGAGCAGTTCTTC
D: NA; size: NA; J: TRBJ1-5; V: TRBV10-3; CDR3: CAISENYRSPSAQPQHF; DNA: TGTGCCATCAGTGAGAATTACCGGTCCCCCTCTGCTCAGCCCCAGCATTTT
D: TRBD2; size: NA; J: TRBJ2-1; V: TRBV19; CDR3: CASSIGGLAGGQFF; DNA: TGTGCCAGTAGTATTGGGGGCCTAGCGGGAGGGCAGTTCTTC
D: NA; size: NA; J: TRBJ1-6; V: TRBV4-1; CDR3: CASSQGGRASPLHF; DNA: TGCGCCAGCAGCCAAGGGGGGAGGGCGTCACCCCTCCACTTT
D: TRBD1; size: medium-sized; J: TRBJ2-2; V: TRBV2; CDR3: CASDDRGDTGELFF; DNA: TGTGCCAGCGACGACAGGGGTGACACCGGGGAGCTGTTTTTT
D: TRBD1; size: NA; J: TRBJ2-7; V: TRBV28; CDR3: CASRIQGGGYEQYF; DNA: TGTGCCAGCAGGATACAGGGGGGCGGCTACGAGCAGTACTTC
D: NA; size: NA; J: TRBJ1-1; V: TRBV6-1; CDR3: CASSEAPRDSSEAFF; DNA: TGTGCCAGCAGTGAAGCGCCCAGGGATTCGTCTGAAGCTTTCTTT
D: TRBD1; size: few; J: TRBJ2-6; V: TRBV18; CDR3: CASSPGSTGGARSGANVLTF; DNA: TGTGCCAGCTCACCAGGATCGACAGGGGGCGCCCGGTCTGGGGCCAACGTCCTGACTTTC